The 2 T cell receptor beta chains below all came from one sample that was sequenced in a study of T cell responses to AZD1222 COVID-19 vaccine (dated by TCRdb to about 2021). What this sample's time point label stands for: baseline before first vaccination. Libraries came from the immunoSEQ multiplex PCR assay. TCRdb limited this immuneACCESS table to in-frame rearrangements with V and J called. A share of clones is missing; checked studies link under half to unresolved V genes, and the rest is unexplained. This sample lists tens of thousands of clones; around 82% were detected once. Roughly a fifth of the sample rests with the top ten. The source material was peripheral blood, sampled on day 0 of AZD1222 vaccination. These receptors all stem from an adult in good health.

This chain uses TRBV2 with TRBJ2-7; 7 bases are a match to TRBD1. CDR1 and CDR2 (germline): SNHLY, FYNNEI. Losses at the gene ends were 6 bases for V and 1 base for J; bases not matched to a gene: 6. The CDR3 length is 14 residues. Here the CDR3 reads CASSREGASYEQYF. The CDR3 DNA is TGTGCCAGCAGCCGAGAGGGGGCATCCTACGAGCAGTACTTC.

The chain employs TRBV29-1 and TRBJ2-3; D is ambiguous. The V gene's germline CDR1 is SQVTM and CDR2 ANQGSEA. The V and J ends lost 1 base and 0 bases respectively, with 8 bases between them. CDR3 length equals 14 residues. CDR3: CSVEGTTSTDTQYF. The CDR3, as DNA: TGCAGCGTTGAAGGGACCACTAGCACAGATACGCAGTATTTT.